This record looks at one T cell receptor (beta chain) sequence and its context. Assay used: immunoSEQ multiplex PCR; TCRdb lists only in-frame clones, some missing. The data show 95,000 to 130,000 clones, 88% seen once. The sample originates from a study of control samples from healthy donors and cancer patients. The CDR3 is 14 amino acids. Germline-derived CDR1 and CDR2 are LNHDA and SQIVND (reference sequence). V was cut by 4 bases and J by 0 bases, with 7 bases left in between. The clonotype was recovered from a woman in her 70s in good health. The V call is TRBV19, the J call TRBJ2-1, with D hard to call. Sequencing was done on a sample of blood. This CDR3 is CASSKKSSYNEQFF. The CDR3 nucleotides read TGTGCCAGTAGTAAGAAGAGCTCCTACAATGAGCAGTTCTTC.